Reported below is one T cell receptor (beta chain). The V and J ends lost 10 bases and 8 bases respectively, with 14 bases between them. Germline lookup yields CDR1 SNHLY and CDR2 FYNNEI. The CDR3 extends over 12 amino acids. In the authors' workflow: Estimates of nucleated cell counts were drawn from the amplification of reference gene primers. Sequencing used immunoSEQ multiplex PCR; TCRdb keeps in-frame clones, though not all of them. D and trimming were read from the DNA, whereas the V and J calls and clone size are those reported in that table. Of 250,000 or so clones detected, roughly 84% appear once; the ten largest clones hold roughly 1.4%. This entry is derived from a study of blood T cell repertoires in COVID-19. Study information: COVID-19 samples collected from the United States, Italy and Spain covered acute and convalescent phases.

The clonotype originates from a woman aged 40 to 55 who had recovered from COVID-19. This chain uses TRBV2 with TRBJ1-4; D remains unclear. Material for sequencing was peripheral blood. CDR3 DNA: TGTGCCACCCGCGGGAGTGCGGAAAAACTGTTTTTT. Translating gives CATRGSAEKLFF.